This entry lists 19 T cell receptor delta chains sequenced from one sample in a study of γδ T cells in repeated Plasmodium falciparum infection. Gammadelta T cells were flow-sorted from PBMC into Vgamma9/Vdelta2+ and Vdelta2-negative populations for bulk analysis. TCRdb re-called the multiplex PCR reads through CATT. This sample yields roughly 50,000 delta-chain clones, of which 1.6% are seen a single time; over 7.5% belongs to the top ten. Sequencing used gamma-delta T cells from blood. These receptors originate from a pool of human donors (malaria-infected and uninfected, not separated).

This clone has more than one count but fewer than ten. The genes are TRDV1 and TRDJ1; 10 nucleotides line up with TRDD3. TCRdb supplies no J gene; here it was assigned by aligning the nucleotide sequence to germline. The CDR3 contains 20 residues. The V gene's germline CDR1 is TSWWSYY and CDR2 QGS. V lost 0 bases to trimming and J lost 5 bases; unmatched junction nucleotides: 18. The CDR3 reads CALGELLPITSTGGWDKLIF. The CDR3 region has the DNA TGTGCTCTTGGGGAACTTTTACCGATTACCTCTACTGGGGGATGGGATAAACTCATCTTT.

This clone was picked up many times. The chain has TRDV2 and TRDJ1, with 9 positions matching TRDD3. This CDR3 comprises 19 residues. Germline V CDR1 and CDR2: GEAIGNYY, EKD. The junction had 16 bases not matched to a gene; V was cut back by 3 bases and J by 0 bases. The CDR3: CACDSLLGETGGYTDKLIF. The CDR3 coding sequence is TGTGCCTGTGACTCTTTACTGGGGGAAACAGGCGGGTACACCGATAAACTCATCTTT.

For this clone: A read error likely explains why the TCRdb protein, taken from a much larger clone, differs from this DNA's translation at residue 3; the protein shown is translated from the DNA. The chain has TRDV1 and TRDJ1; 9 bases are shared with TRDD3. The J gene, not given by TCRdb, was assigned here from a germline match of the nucleotide sequence. This CDR3 contains 26 residues. The germline V gene encodes CDR1 TSWWSYY and CDR2 QGS. The CDR3 bases are TGTGCTCCTGGGGAATTCGATTCCTATATATGGATGGCTTCCTGGGGGATCGGGGGTTACACCGATAAACTCATCTTT. It is translated as CAPGEFDSYIWMASWGIGGYTDKLIF.

Notes on this clone: TCRdb lists the protein of a much larger clone for this DNA, which differs at residue 9, so this is likely a read error; the protein given here is translated from the DNA itself. V gene TRDV1 combines with J gene TRDJ1, with 9 positions matching TRDD3. TCRdb leaves out the J gene; it was filled in here by matching the DNA to germline. This CDR3 is built from 21 residues. Germline V gives CDR1 TSWWSYY, CDR2 QGS. With 2 bases clipped from V and 0 bases from J, the junction kept 19 bases outside the gene matches. The CDR3 is CALGETTGPLWGIRYTDKLIF. The CDR3 coding sequence is TGTGCTCTTGGGGAAACCACCGGCCCTCTTTGGGGGATAAGGTACACCGATAAACTCATCTTT.

Details on this clone: A far larger clone is only one base removed, so a read error is likely. The same CDR3 can be traced to other DNA sequences in this sample. The V gene is TRDV1, the J gene TRDJ1, with D possibly being TRDD2 or TRDD3 (8 bases each). The J gene comes from matching the DNA to germline here; TCRdb lacks it. Per the germline V gene, CDR1 is TSWWSYY and CDR2 is QGS. The CDR3 is 21 residues long. The CDR3 DNA sequence: TGTGCTCTTGGGGAGGTCTTCCTACGATTCTGGGGGAAACTGTACACCGACAAACTCATCTTT. This sequence encodes CALGEVFLRFWGKLYTDKLIF.

This clone was picked up many times. The mismatch at residue 10 between this DNA's translation and the TCRdb protein of a much larger clone likely reflects a read error; the protein shown is translated from the DNA. The chain recombines TRDV1 with TRDJ1, with TRDD3 identical over 8 bases. In germline, CDR1 is TSWWSYY, CDR2 QGS. Unmatched junction bases numbered 12, after V lost 4 bases and J lost 2 bases. CDR3 length equals 17 residues. CDR3 sequence: CALGVGAGGLSTDKLIF. CDR3 nucleotide sequence: TGTGCTCTTGGGGTCGGGGCTGGGGGACTCTCTACCGATAAACTCATCTTT.

Only a few counts were recorded for this clone. TCRdb assigns this DNA the protein of a much larger clone, which departs from its translation at residue 13; this likely reflects a read error, and the protein shown comes from translating the DNA. The chain is built from TRDV1 and TRDJ1; TRDD3 agrees at 12 bases. TCRdb records no J gene; here it was assigned by comparing the DNA to germline. This CDR3 has 21 amino acids. V dropped 4 bases and J dropped 0; count of bases not matched to a gene: 18. Germline lookup yields CDR1 TSWWSYY and CDR2 QGS. The CDR3 bases are TGTGCTCTTGGGGTCCCTAACTGGGGGATACCCTCCGCCGGGTACACCGATAAACTCATCTTT. Its translation is CALGVPNWGIPSAGYTDKLIF.

Only a few counts were recorded for this clone. A far larger clone is one nucleotide away, so this likely arose from a read error. This sample also contains other DNA sequences that code for the same CDR3. The J gene was not called, though the V gene is TRDV1; no DNA check was done on the table's D call, TRDD3. From germline, CDR1 is TSWWSYY and CDR2 QGS. This CDR3 spans 19 amino acids. Here the CDR3 reads CALGERPPIWGICTDKLIF. DNA of the CDR3: TGTGCTCTTGGGGAAAGGCCCCCTATCTGGGGGATATGCACCGATAAGCTCATCTTT.

The table lists this clone with a few counts. For this DNA, TCRdb reports the protein of a much larger clone, which diverges at residue 10, most likely from a read error; the protein presented here is translated directly from the DNA. V usage is TRDV1 and J usage is TRDJ1; tentatively, D is TRDD1 or TRDD2 (6 bases each). The J gene, left out of TCRdb, was set here by checking the DNA against germline. The CDR3 covers 18 residues. V lost 1 base and J lost 2, with 20 bases in between. Germline assignment: CDR1 TSWWSYY and CDR2 QGS. CDR3 bases: TGTGCTCTTGGGGAACCCCTCCTACTGAGGGAAATAACCGATAAACTCATCTTT. Translating gives CALGEPLLLREITDKLIF.

Comment on this clone: TCRdb's protein for this DNA is that of a much larger clone and differs from the translation at residue 9, likely a read error; the protein shown is the DNA translation. This rearrangement joins TRDV1 to TRDJ1; 12 bases map to TRDD3. No J gene was available from TCRdb, and it was assigned here by a germline match of the DNA. Germline V lookup: CDR1 TSWWSYY, CDR2 QGS. With V trimmed by 0 bases and J by 1 base, 30 bases remained unmatched. There are 26 residues in the CDR3. CDR3 sequence reads: CALGELHTSLQTPYWGIQSCTDKLIF. The CDR3 coding sequence is TGTGCTCTTGGGGAACTCCATACCTCCCTACAGACCCCGTACTGGGGGATACAGTCTTGCACCGATAAACTCATCTTT.

This clone was counted many times. The genes are TRDV2 and TRDJ3; 9 positions match TRDD3. TCRdb lists no J gene, so it was determined here by aligning the DNA to germline. CDR1 and CDR2 (germline): GEAIGNYY, EKD. CDR3 length: 20 residues. Trimming cost V 3 bases and J 2 bases; bases outside gene matches: 13. The CDR3 DNA follows: TGTGCCTGTGACCCTCCCCATACTGGGGGACCAACCTGGGACACCCGACAGATGTTTTTC. It translates to CACDPPHTGGPTWDTRQMFF.

As for this clone: The TCRdb protein, from a much larger clone, departs from this DNA's translation at residue 8, likely by read error; the protein shown derives from the DNA. The V and J genes are TRDV2 and TRDJ1; possible D gene TRDD3, 6 bases. Germline matching of the DNA provided the J gene here, since TCRdb leaves it blank. The CDR3 has 19 amino acids. Trimming cost V 0 bases and J 0 bases, with 22 bases left between them. CDR1 GEAIGNYY and CDR2 EKD come from the germline V gene. The CDR3 sequence is CACDTGQSGERMYTDKLIF. CDR3 sequence (DNA): TGTGCCTGTGACACCGGCCAATCGGGGGAGCGGATGTACACCGATAAACTCATCTTT.

This clone was seen only a few times. TCRdb pairs this DNA with a much larger clone's protein that differs at residue 4, likely a read error; the protein shown was translated from the DNA. This chain links TRDV1 with TRDJ1; D remains unclear. The CDR3 totals 17 residues. Per the germline V gene, CDR1 is TSWWSYY and CDR2 is QGS. The CDR3 region has the DNA TGTGCTCTTAGGGAACTTCGGACCGGACTGTACACCGATAAACTCATCTTT. Amino acids: CALRELRTGLYTDKLIF.

As to this clone: This DNA's translation differs at residue 16 from TCRdb's protein, which comes from a much larger clone; a read error is likely, and the protein shown is translated from the DNA. CDR3 region: CACDTVALTLGDTRPRYTDKLIF. Here the CDR3 DNA reads TGTGCCTGTGACACCGTTGCCCTTACGCTGGGGGATACGCGGCCTCGGTACACCGATAAACTCATCTTT. V is TRDV2 and J is TRDJ1, with 12 bases identical to TRDD3. TCRdb leaves out the J gene; it was filled in here by matching the DNA to germline. Losses at the gene ends were 0 bases for V and 0 bases for J; bases not matched to a gene: 22. This CDR3 has 23 amino acids. Germline CDR1 GEAIGNYY, CDR2 EKD.

A note on this clone: The protein that TCRdb holds for this DNA derives from a much larger clone and differs from the translated DNA at residue 5, which likely indicates a read error; the protein shown here is translated from the DNA. The V and J genes are TRDV1 and TRDJ1; 9 bases are a match to TRDD3. The J gene, not given by TCRdb, was assigned here from a germline match of the nucleotide sequence. V shed 5 bases, J shed 0 bases, and the junction held 13 bases outside the gene matches. The CDR3 sequence is 18 residues long. Germline values: CDR1 TSWWSYY, CDR2 QGS. As DNA, the CDR3 is TGTGCTCTTGGGTGCTACGAATCTGGGGGATTGTACACCGATAAACTCATCTTT. It is translated as CALGCYESGGLYTDKLIF.

Comments on this clone: A far larger clone is just one base off, so this is likely a read error. Other nucleotide sequences from this sample produce the same CDR3. The chain couples TRDV1 to TRDJ1, with 10 nucleotides matching TRDD3. The J gene was not available in TCRdb and was assigned here by matching the DNA to germline segments. The length of the CDR3 is 21 residues. The V and J ends lost 0 bases and 5 bases, in that order; junction bases with no gene match: 21. Germline CDR1 is TSWWSYY and CDR2 is QGS. The CDR3 DNA reads as TGTGCTCTTGGGGAACTTTCCCCCTGCTATTGGGGGATACCTCGGTCAGATAAACTCATCTTT. Its translation: CALGELSPCYWGIPRSDKLIF.

This clone was detected only a few times. TCRdb has a much larger clone's protein, which differs at residue 7 from the translation of this DNA, likely because of a read error; what is shown is the protein translated from the DNA. CDR3 in amino acids: CALGELVGGILDKLIF. As DNA, the CDR3 is TGTGCTCTTGGGGAACTTGTGGGAGGGATACTCGATAAACTCATCTTT. The gene calls are TRDV1 and TRDJ1, with 7 bases that match TRDD3. The J gene is absent in TCRdb and was assigned here via DNA matching to germline. The CDR3 consists of 16 residues. V dropped 0 bases and J dropped 4; count of bases not matched to a gene: 8. Germline CDR1 is TSWWSYY and CDR2 is QGS.

About this clone itself: TCRdb's listed protein matches a much larger clone and diverges from this DNA's translation at residue 5, likely through a read error; the protein shown comes from the DNA. The CDR3 region is CALGGSSTPMRPRLGSAHPADKLIF. CDR3 DNA sequence: TGTGCTCTTGGGGGATCCAGCACTCCTATGAGGCCCCGACTGGGGTCGGCTCATCCGGCTGATAAACTCATCTTT. J is TRDJ1 and V is TRDV1; 7 nucleotides line up with TRDD3. The J gene is absent in TCRdb and was assigned here via DNA matching to germline. The CDR3 runs to 25 residues. Germline assignment: CDR1 TSWWSYY and CDR2 QGS. The ends lost 4 bases at V and 5 bases at J; junction bases unmatched: 40.

Regarding this clone: The protein in TCRdb stems from a much larger clone and differs at residue 13 from this DNA's translation, likely a read error; here the protein is translated from the DNA. This chain uses TRDV1 with TRDJ1, with 11 bases aligning to TRDD3. From germline, CDR1 is TSWWSYY and CDR2 QGS. CDR3 length: 16 amino acids. The V segment lost 4 bases and the J segment 11 bases; nucleotides outside the gene matches: 15. CDR3 DNA sequence: TGTGCTCTTGGGGCCGGCCTGGGGGATACATTCAACAACCTCATCTTT. Translated, it gives CALGAGLGDTFNNLIF.